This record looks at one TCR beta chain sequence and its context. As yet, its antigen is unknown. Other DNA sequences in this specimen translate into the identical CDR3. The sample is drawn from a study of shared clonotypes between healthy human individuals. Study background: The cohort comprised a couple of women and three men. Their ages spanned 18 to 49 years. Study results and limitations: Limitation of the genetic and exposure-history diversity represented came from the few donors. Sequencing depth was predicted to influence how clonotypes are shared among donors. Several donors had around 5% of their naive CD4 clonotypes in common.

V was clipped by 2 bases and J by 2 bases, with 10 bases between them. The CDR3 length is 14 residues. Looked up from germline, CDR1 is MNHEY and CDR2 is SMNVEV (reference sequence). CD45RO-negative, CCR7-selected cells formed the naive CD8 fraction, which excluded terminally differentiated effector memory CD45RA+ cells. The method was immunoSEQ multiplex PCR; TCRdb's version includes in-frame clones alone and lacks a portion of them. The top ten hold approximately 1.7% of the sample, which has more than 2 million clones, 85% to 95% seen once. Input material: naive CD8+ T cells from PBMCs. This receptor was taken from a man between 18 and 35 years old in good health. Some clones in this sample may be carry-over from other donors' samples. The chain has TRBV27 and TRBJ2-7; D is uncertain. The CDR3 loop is CASSLRASTYEQYF. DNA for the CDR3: TGTGCCAGCAGTTTAAGGGCTTCTACCTACGAGCAGTACTTC.